The TCR beta chain described here comes from a study of tumor-infiltrating lymphocytes in primary liver carcinoma. Blood RNA came from unsorted whole blood; germline DNA was also extracted. A constant-region primer primed TCR beta cDNA synthesis from around 500 ng of total RNA. Investigators got TCR beta libraries out of three nested multiplex PCR rounds, done with slightly modified ARM-PCR. TCRdb itself ran the multiplex PCR reads through MiXCR, one entry per CDR3 protein. Among fewer than 400,000 distinct CDR3 sequences listed, more than 55% were seen once. The TCR was taken from a man aged 40-49 years with primary liver carcinoma and hepatitis B virus infection. The sample taken for sequencing was peripheral blood.

The DNA of the CDR3 is TGTGCCAGCATCAAAGGTCTAGCCGGGAGGTATCAAGAGACCCAGTACTTC. Amino acid sequence: CASIKGLAGRYQETQYF. The rearrangement joins TRBV7-8 to TRBJ2-5, with 7 bases identical to TRBD2. From germline, CDR1 is SGHVS and CDR2 FQNEAQ. V shed 7 bases, J shed 2 bases, and the junction held 16 bases outside the gene matches. CDR3 size: 17 residues.